This TCR beta chain is drawn from a study of T cells in Graves' hyperthyroidism and ophthalmopathy (dated by TCRdb to about 2019). About the investigation overall: Peripheral blood was collected at initial diagnosis, before any treatment. In addition, the study compared T-cell repertoires in thyroid tissue and in blood from several Graves' hyperthyroidism patients. The approximately 97 discovery patients were randomly divided into training and test sets at a 7:3 ratio. After blood sampling, hyperthyroidism patients were treated with methimazole at a starting dose of 30 mg daily, and ophthalmopathy patients were treated with high-dose intravenous methylprednisolone. Prospective prediction of ophthalmopathy was tested in an independent validation cohort consisting of 18 to 20 hyperthyroidism patients and around 17 patients who later progressed to ophthalmopathy. The paper describes TCR Vbeta CDR3 sequencing of 120 to 150 peripheral blood samples, made up of roughly 45 ophthalmopathy patients, over 70 hyperthyroidism patients and roughly 17 progressor patients. TCR V-J signatures able to tell the groups apart were searched for in a discovery cohort of 90 to 100 patients, of whom more than 40 had Graves' ophthalmopathy and about 60 had stable Graves' hyperthyroidism.

Inclusive of the bounding cysteine and phenylalanine, the CDR3 is 14 residues long. The sequence is cut down to CDR3 DNA, 42 bases in frame from base 1. The germline V gene provides CDR1 SGHDT and CDR2 YYEEEE. A patient counted as having stable Graves' hyperthyroidism if no progression to ophthalmopathy occurred over 18 months of follow-up. Hyperthyroidism patients were newly diagnosed, had a disease duration of under 2 months, and were aged 18 to 65 years. Any patient with an uncontrolled infection, another autoimmune disease, pregnancy or lactation was excluded. Diagnoses were established on the basis of clinical symptoms, serum thyroxine and TRAb, thyroid ultrasound, and orbital computed tomography. PBMCs were isolated from more than 9 ml of fresh peripheral blood by Ficoll-Paque density gradient centrifugation. Trizol reagent was used to extract total RNA, and RNA quality was then checked on an Agilent 2100 Bioanalyzer.

Notes on this clonotype: Its cognate antigen has yet to be identified. One end of the junction is discordant with germline, which a read error may explain.

On the study overall, not on this receptor specifically: Sample size was not statistically predetermined, and investigators were not blinded to group allocation. Most expanded thyroid clonotypes (frequency above 0.001) were also detected in blood, suggesting blood repertoires may reflect thyroid immune responses. In validation, the model predicted progression to ophthalmopathy a median of approximately 6.3 months before onset, with roughly 70% sensitivity and 72.22% specificity. A model built on a 13 V-J signature distinguished ophthalmopathy from stable hyperthyroidism, reaching 87.88% sensitivity and about 81% specificity in cross-validation and 80%/75% in testing.

The TCR beta CDR3 regions were amplified from the RNA transcripts. The TCR CDR3 was subjected to a first round of RT-PCR using the HTBI primer set and the Qiagen OneStep RT-PCR kit. Libraries were constructed in a second round of multiplex PCR, after which size selection and purification were carried out. Sequencing of the libraries was done on an Illumina HiSeq2000 using paired-end 100 bp reads. From the authors' description of their analysis: SOAPnuke was used to process the raw data, with reads discarded if the reads contained adapters or uncalled bases, had a mean Phred below 15, or lacked an exact constant-primer or identifier match. High-quality paired reads were merged using COPE v1.2.5, and each unique nucleotide sequence was defined as a clonotype. MiTCR v1.1 was used to align the clonotypes against IMGT TRBV, TRBD and TRBJ reference segments. Analysis was restricted to V-J combinations with a frequency above 0.0001, which covered roughly 99% of repertoires. A TCS score was defined as the ratio of F50 (clonal expansion) to E x V (chaos), with BLOSUM62-based TCRdist applied between CDR3 peptides within each V-J. Welch's t-statistics and random forest reduced around 550 V-J features to 13, which were used in a naive Bayes classifier (R e1071). The public sequencing data were trimmed at Q25 with fastp and processed into clonotypes with MiXCR by TCRdb, which kept only in-frame beta chains. Rows are combined by CDR3 protein, so each entry shows the most common genes and DNA. Clone size and V and J calls follow TCRdb, not the original study. This sample holds some 500,000 distinct CDR3 sequences; approximately 15% were observed only once. The top ten clonotypes cover less than 20% of the sample.

The rearrangement combines TRBV5-6 with TRBJ1-1, with 8 central nucleotides matching TRBD1. Sequenced: blood. The TCR originated in a woman younger than 30 with Graves' hyperthyroidism. This receptor carries the CDR3 CASGLGQENTEAFF. The sequenced DNA is TGTGCCAGCGGCTTGGGACAGGAGAACACTGAAGCTTTCTTT.